This TCR beta chain appears in the sequencing data of a study of early T cells in non-severe SARS-CoV-2 infection. The wider study: Sequencing of unsorted whole blood was done on bulk RNA, leaving chains unpaired.

Attached unique molecular identifiers marked individual cDNA molecules. Via MiXCR, TCRdb re-called the 5' RACE reads, giving one row per CDR3 protein. The data show approximately 38,000 distinct CDR3 sequences, approximately 4.8% seen once. This clonotype was recorded many times. Its antigen remains unidentified. Study findings and constraints: In VDJdb matching, anti-spike CD8 responses were favored while private and CD4 specificities went missing.

This clonotype was sampled from an adult who was a healthcare worker with PCR-confirmed SARS-CoV-2 infection or an uninfected control (not recorded which). Sequencing was done on a sample of whole blood.

CDR3 DNA sequence: TGTGCCAGCAGTTCTGGACAGGCTCTGGATCAGCCCCAGCATTTT. This encodes CASSSGQALDQPQHF. V and J are TRBV6-6 and TRBJ1-5, with 7 nucleotides matching TRBD1. Germline V lookup: CDR1 MNHNY, CDR2 SVGAGI (reference sequence). CDR3 length: 15 amino acids. The ends lost 4 bases at V and 5 bases at J; junction bases unmatched: 8.